This T cell receptor (beta chain) comes out of a study of lymphopenia after photon versus proton radiotherapy. The CDR3 totals 17 residues. Germline V gene sequence: CDR1 KGHSH, CDR2 LQKENI. V shed 5 bases and J shed 9 bases, with 26 bases lying between them. Study results and caveats: In patients who died, overall survival fell as post-nadir TCR diversity dropped more. Proton therapy kept repertoires fairly stable, unlike photons, which gained effector/memory cells.

Clones were read by immunoSEQ multiplex PCR, and TCRdb kept only the in-frame ones, dropping some. In the table there are more than 11,000 clones, 82% of which are singletons. Notes on this clone: The antigen is undetermined.

This sequence originates from a man aged 50 to 60 with gastric cancer. The source material was peripheral blood, sampled from a patient treated with photon-based radiotherapy. The chain recombines TRBV18 with TRBJ2-1; D is ambiguous. CDR3 region: CASSSWPSTQGAGEQFF. In nucleotides, the CDR3 is TGTGCCAGCTCATCGTGGCCGTCCACACAAGGCGCCGGTGAGCAGTTCTTC.